These 21 T cell receptor beta chains share one sample of origin, sequenced in a study of blood T cell repertoires in COVID-19. TCRdb's copy holds only in-frame clones and misses some; the assay was immunoSEQ multiplex PCR. In the table there are approximately 160,000 clones, roughly 80% of which are singletons. Material: PBMCs or T cells enriched from blood (not recorded which). The receptors stem from a woman aged 45-65 years who had recovered from COVID-19.

CDR3 region: CASSPPDTYGYTF. Written as DNA, the CDR3 is TGTGCCAGCAGTCCCCCGGACACCTATGGCTACACCTTC. V usage is TRBV12-3 or TRBV12-4 and J usage is TRBJ1-2; tentatively, D is TRBD1 (5 bases). CDR3 size: 13 residues. V was shortened by 5 bases and J by 4 bases, with 11 bases between the two germline ends.

The chain has TRBV28 and TRBJ1-3; tentative D call: TRBD1 (5 bases). This CDR3 spans 16 amino acids. The V and J ends lost 5 bases and 7 bases respectively, with 21 bases between them. Germline CDR1 reads MDHEN; CDR2 reads SYDVKM. CDR3 sequence (DNA): TGTGCCAGCAGTACATTTACAGGTCCTTTTATCAACACCATATATTTT. Translation: CASSTFTGPFINTIYF. Full variable domain (remainder filled in from reference TRBV28 and TRBJ1-3): DVKVTQSSRYLVKRTGEKVFLECVQDMDHENMFWYRQDPGLGLRLIYFSYDVKMKEKGDIPEGYSVSREKKERFSLILESASTNQTSMYLCASSTFTGPFINTIYFGEGSWLTVV.

The rearrangement links TRBV10-1 to TRBJ2-1; D perhaps matches TRBD2 (5 bases). With 0 bases removed from V and 7 bases from J, the gap between germline ends came to 13 bases. This CDR3 has 15 amino acids. Germline lookup yields CDR1 WNHNN and CDR2 SYGVQD (reference sequence). CDR3 in DNA: TGCGCCAGCAGTGAGTCTAGCGCGCCGGGAAATGAGCAGTTCTTC. Its translation is CASSESSAPGNEQFF.

V is TRBV5-6 and J is TRBJ1-5; 7 bases line up with TRBD1. CDR3 length: 14 amino acids. J was trimmed by 7 bases and V by 4 bases; bases with no gene match: 8. Germline V CDR1 and CDR2: SGHDT, YYEEEE. In DNA, the CDR3 is TGTGCCAGCAGCCTAGGGGGCGCGGGACAGCCCCAGCATTTT. Its translation: CASSLGGAGQPQHF.

This clone showed up just once. The J gene is TRBJ2-3, the V gene TRBV9; a weak D match, TRBD2 (5 bases). V was cut by 0 bases and J by 3 bases, with 8 bases left in between. This CDR3 contains 14 residues. The germline V gene encodes CDR1 SGDLS and CDR2 YYNGEE. The CDR3 DNA is TGTGCCAGCAGCGTAGACGGGATTACAGATACGCAGTATTTT. The encoded protein is CASSVDGITDTQYF. Combining the CDR3 with reference TRBV9 and TRBJ2-3 gives the whole variable domain DSGVTQTPKHLITATGQRVTLRCSPRSGDLSVYWYQQSLDQGLQFLIQYYNGEERAKGNILERFSAQQFPDLHSELNLSSLELGDSALYFCASSVDGITDTQYFGPGTRLTVL.

This clone was detected once. This chain connects TRBV30 to TRBJ2-7, with D tentatively TRBD1 (6 bases). This CDR3 is 13 amino acids long. The V gene lost 1 base and the J gene lost 5 bases, with 12 bases spanning the gap. CDR1 and CDR2 (germline): GTSNPN, SVGIG (reference sequence). The DNA for the CDR3 is TGTGCCTGGAGTGAGGACAGCGAGGACGAGCAGTACGTC. It yields the protein CAWSEDSEDEQYV.

This clone was found once. This chain links TRBV18 with TRBJ1-1; tentative D call: TRBD1 (5 bases). V was pared by 0 bases and J by 5 bases, with 7 bases between. CDR3 length: 13 amino acids. CDR1 is KGHSH and CDR2 is LQKENI in the germline V gene. The CDR3 here is CASSPPPGTEAFF. The CDR3 nucleotides are TGTGCCAGCTCACCACCGCCAGGGACTGAAGCTTTCTTT. Full variable domain (outside the CDR3, taken from reference TRBV18 and TRBJ1-1): NAGVMQNPRHLVRRRGQEARLRCSPMKGHSHVYWYRQLPEEGLKFMVYLQKENIIDESGMPKERFSAEFPKEGPSILRIQQVVRGDSAAYFCASSPPPGTEAFFGQGTRLTVV.

The chain employs TRBV30 and TRBJ1-3; no reliable D call. Germline assignment: CDR1 GTSNPN and CDR2 SVGIG (reference sequence). This CDR3 is built from 13 residues. Trimming removed 1 base at V and 7 bases at J, with 11 bases between. CDR3 sequence reads: CAWSGQNGNTIYF. The CDR3 DNA reads as TGTGCCTGGAGTGGGCAGAATGGTAACACCATATATTTT.

The chain combines TRBV7-9 with TRBJ2-7; 13 nucleotides match TRBD2. V shed 5 bases, J shed 13 bases, and the junction held 8 bases outside the gene matches. This CDR3 spans 13 amino acids. Germline CDR1 SEHNR, CDR2 FQNEAQ (reference sequence). This chain's CDR3 is CASSEQTSGRTYV. The CDR3 DNA sequence: TGTGCCAGCAGCGAACAGACTAGCGGGAGGACTTACGTC.

The chain employs TRBV6-2 or TRBV6-3 and TRBJ2-4; weak D call: TRBD2 (5 bases). The V and J ends lost 0 bases and 5 bases respectively, with 20 bases between them. The length of the CDR3 is 18 residues. The V gene's germline CDR1 is MNHEY and CDR2 SVGEGT. CDR3 loop: CASSYSGSVWGVENIQYF. The CDR3 nucleotides read TGTGCCAGCAGTTACTCGGGGTCAGTATGGGGAGTCGAAAACATTCAGTACTTC.

This clone has just one count. The chain recombines TRBV12-3 or TRBV12-4 with TRBJ1-5; D unresolved. This CDR3 spans 13 amino acids. Trimming removed 3 bases from V and 5 bases from J, with 8 bases in between. This CDR3 is CASSFRRDQPQHF. The CDR3 nucleotides are TGTGCCAGCAGTTTCCGGAGGGATCAGCCCCAGCATTTT.

The chain joins TRBV11-3 to TRBJ1-2; no definite D call. The CDR3 runs 14 residues. From germline, CDR1 is SGHNT and CDR2 YENEEA. V lost 5 bases to trimming and J lost 8 bases, with 18 bases between them. DNA of the CDR3: TGTGCCAGCAGCCCCCCGGCCGGGTATCGGGGCTACACCTTC. This codes for CASSPPAGYRGYTF.

This rearrangement joins TRBV4-3 to TRBJ1-2; tentatively, D is TRBD1 (5 bases). The CDR3 sequence is 15 residues long. Germline CDR1 reads LGHNA; CDR2 reads YSLEER. V was pared by 0 bases and J by 7 bases, with 15 bases between. CDR3 DNA sequence: TGCGCCAGCAGCCAAGAAGGGGCAGGGAAACTTGGCTACACCTTC. It is translated as CASSQEGAGKLGYTF.

The chain uses TRBV4-1 and TRBJ2-2; a weak D match, TRBD1 (6 bases). Trimming took off 1 base at V and 2 bases at J, with 11 bases between the two ends. There are 16 residues in the CDR3. The germline gives CDR1 MGHRA, CDR2 YSYEKL. CDR3 nucleotides: TGCGCCAGCAGCCAAGCCGACAGGACCAACACCGGGGAGCTGTTTTTT. Translated, it gives CASSQADRTNTGELFF.

This chain links TRBV7-9 with TRBJ1-4; 7 bases are a match to TRBD1. Germline V gene data show CDR1 as SEHNR and CDR2 as FQNEAQ (reference sequence). The junction had 9 bases not matched to a gene; V was cut back by 1 base and J by 7 bases. This CDR3 is built from 16 residues. CDR3 sequence reads: CASSLGDRVLGEKLFF. CDR3 DNA sequence: TGTGCCAGCAGCTTAGGCGACAGGGTACTGGGTGAAAAACTGTTTTTT. Full variable domain (missing parts from reference TRBV7-9 and TRBJ1-4): DTGVSQNPRHKITKRGQNVTFRCDPISEHNRLYWYRQTLGQGPEFLTYFQNEAQLEKSRLLSDRFSAERPKGSFSTLEIQRTEQGDSAMYLCASSLGDRVLGEKLFFGSGTQLSVL.

V and J are TRBV27 and TRBJ1-1; D ambiguous. The V end lost 3 bases, the J end lost 0 bases, and 8 bases lay between the germline ends. Germline V gives CDR1 MNHEY, CDR2 SMNVEV (reference sequence). The CDR3 length is 14 residues. The DNA of the CDR3 is TGTGCCAGCAGTTTCAGGCCTATGAACACTGAAGCTTTCTTT. Its translation is CASSFRPMNTEAFF.

This chain uses TRBV10-1 with TRBJ2-1; weak D call: TRBD2 (5 bases). Germline CDR1 is WNHNN and CDR2 is SYGVQD (reference sequence). The CDR3 length is 16 residues. The germline V and J ends were trimmed by 1 base and 0 bases, with 10 bases remaining between them. As DNA, the CDR3 is TGCGCCAGCAGTGAGTTCAGCGGAGGCTCCTACAATGAGCAGTTCTTC. This codes for CASSEFSGGSYNEQFF.

The V call is TRBV7-9, the J call TRBJ1-2; 7 positions agree with TRBD1. V trimming: 1 base; J trimming: 5 bases; junction bases outside the gene matches: 7. The CDR3 is 15 amino acids. Germline loops: CDR1 SEHNR, CDR2 FQNEAQ (reference sequence). The CDR3 sequence is CASSLEATGPYGYTF. The CDR3 nucleotides read TGTGCCAGCAGCTTAGAAGCGACAGGGCCATATGGCTACACCTTC.

The chain couples TRBV13 to TRBJ1-6, with D possibly matching TRBD1 (5 bases). V lost 5 bases and J 6 bases, leaving 8 bases between the germline ends. Germline lookup yields CDR1 PRHDT and CDR2 FYEKMQ (reference sequence). The CDR3 has 13 residues. The CDR3 region is CASSLGGNSPLHF. The CDR3 region has the DNA TGTGCCAGCAGCCTCGGGGGTAATTCACCCCTCCACTTT. Looking up the rest from reference TRBV13 and TRBJ1-6 gives the full variable domain: AAGVIQSPRHLIKEKRETATLKCYPIPRHDTVYWYQQGPGQDPQFLISFYEKMQSDKGSIPDRFSAQQFSDYHSELNMSSLELGDSALYFCASSLGGNSPLHFGNGTRLTVT.

J is TRBJ2-7 and V is TRBV5-8; 10 positions agree with TRBD1. Germline-derived CDR1 and CDR2 are SGHTS and YDEGEE. With V trimmed by 2 bases and J by 2 bases, 10 bases remained unmatched. The CDR3 spans 17 residues. The CDR3 nucleotides are TGTGCCAGCAGCTTCAGACAGGGGGCGATGGGGACCTACGAGCAGTACGTC. As protein: CASSFRQGAMGTYEQYV.

The chain has TRBV6-4 and TRBJ2-3, with 9 bases matching TRBD2. The ends lost 3 bases at V and 2 bases at J; junction bases unmatched: 6. Germline assignment: CDR1 MRHNA and CDR2 SNTAGT. The CDR3 runs 16 residues. CDR3 in amino acids: CASSEGAGGATDTQYF. The DNA for the CDR3 is TGTGCCAGCAGTGAAGGAGCGGGAGGAGCCACAGATACGCAGTATTTT.